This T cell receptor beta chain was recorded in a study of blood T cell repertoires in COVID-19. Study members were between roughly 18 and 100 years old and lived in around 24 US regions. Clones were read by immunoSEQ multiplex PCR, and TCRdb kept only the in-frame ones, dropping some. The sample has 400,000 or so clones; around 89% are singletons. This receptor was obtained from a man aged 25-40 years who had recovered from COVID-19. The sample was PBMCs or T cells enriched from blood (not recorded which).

The CDR3 is CASSERGQAFGYTF. CDR3 nucleotides: TGTGCCAGCAGTGAGAGGGGGCAGGCGTTTGGCTACACCTTC. The chain has TRBV6-1 and TRBJ1-2, with 7 bases that match TRBD1. Trimming took 3 bases from V and 7 from J; bases not matched to a gene: 8. Per the germline V gene, CDR1 is MNHNS and CDR2 is SASEGT. The CDR3 has 14 residues.